This TCR beta chain stems from a study of CD8 T cells in ankylosing spondylitis. This CDR3 is built from 14 residues. The ends were cut back, 6 bases at V and 1 base at J, with 11 bases in the middle. The germline V gene encodes CDR1 MNHEY and CDR2 SMNVEV (reference sequence). Points from the study as a whole: Clones linked to the disease showed a CD8+ phenotype. They occurred at relatively low frequencies in peripheral blood. Roughly 8 highly homologous variants made up a TCR beta motif, and this motif appeared characteristic of ankylosing spondylitis blood. In reactive arthritis synovial fluid and blood, some motif variants had been reported before. It was reported that disease-linked clones were significantly enriched in matched ankylosing spondylitis synovial fluid.

Library preparation for TCR beta used quantitative 5'-RACE with molecular barcodes. TCRdb reprocessed the 5' RACE reads with MiXCR, giving one entry per CDR3 protein. The sample contains 390,000 or so distinct CDR3 sequences, about 22% of which appear only once. In regard to this clonotype: Antigen unknown.

The receptor was derived from a male donor with ankylosing spondylitis. The V call is TRBV27, the J call TRBJ2-3, with TRBD1 as a possible D gene (6 bases). The sample comprised blood, either unsorted or a sorted T cell fraction (not recorded which). The CDR3 coding sequence is TGTGCCAGCAGCAGGGACACACGCACAGATACGCAGTATTTT. Its translation is CASSRDTRTDTQYF.